These 30 T cell receptor beta chains were all obtained from the same sample, sequenced in a study of blood T cell repertoires in COVID-19. Data came from immunoSEQ multiplex PCR; TCRdb stores just in-frame clones and leaves some out. The data show around 280,000 clones, roughly 90% seen once. The source material was peripheral blood. The source is a woman aged 25-40 years with COVID-19, enrolled during active disease.

This chain uses TRBV13 with TRBJ2-2, with 13 bases aligning to TRBD2. The CDR3 consists of 16 residues. The junction had 4 bases not matched to a gene; V was cut back by 5 bases and J by 4 bases. Germline CDR1 and CDR2: PRHDT and FYEKMQ (reference sequence). The CDR3 loop is CASSPGLAGFTGELFF. In nucleotides, the CDR3 is TGTGCCAGCAGCCCGGGACTAGCGGGGTTCACCGGGGAGCTGTTTTTT.

V and J are TRBV29-1 and TRBJ2-2, with TRBD2 as a possible D gene (7 bases). This CDR3 has 13 amino acids. Deletions cut 5 bases from V and 6 bases from J, with 13 bases between. Germline V lookup: CDR1 SQVTM, CDR2 ANQGSEA. The CDR3 sequence: CSVPGGGAGELFF. CDR3 bases: TGCAGCGTTCCGGGGGGCGGGGCCGGGGAGCTGTTTTTT.

The chain couples TRBV27 to TRBJ1-2; D is undetermined. Per germline, CDR1 MNHEY and CDR2 SMNVEV (reference sequence). This CDR3 comprises 13 residues. Trimming stripped 2 bases from V and 6 bases from J, with 10 bases between. This CDR3 is CASSLAGSDGYTF. The CDR3 DNA is TGTGCCAGCAGTTTAGCGGGGTCGGATGGCTACACCTTC.

V is TRBV7-3 and J is TRBJ2-3, with D tentatively TRBD2 (6 bases). Germline CDR1 is SGHTA and CDR2 is FQGTGA. This CDR3 region has 17 residues. V lost 5 bases, J lost 0 bases, and 18 bases lay in between. This chain's CDR3 is CASSHKMAGLSTDTQYF. The CDR3 DNA sequence: TGTGCCAGCAGCCATAAAATGGCGGGACTTAGCACAGATACGCAGTATTTT.

Details on this clone: In the same sample, other DNA sequences code for this CDR3. The CDR3 DNA follows: TGTGCCAGCAGCCAAGTTGCGGGCGGAAATTCACCCCTCCACTTT. This codes for CASSQVAGGNSPLHF. The rearrangement uses TRBV3-1 (or the pseudogene TRBV3-2) and TRBJ1-6, with D uncertain. V was cut by 1 base and J by 7 bases, with 11 bases left in between. Germline V gives CDR1 LGHDT, CDR2 YNNKEL (reference sequence). The CDR3 runs 15 residues.

The chain has TRBV5-1 and TRBJ1-5, with 8 bases lining up with TRBD1. Germline V gene data show CDR1 as SGHRS and CDR2 as YFSETQ. The CDR3 covers 13 residues. With 6 bases clipped from V and 7 bases from J, the junction kept 6 bases outside the gene matches. The CDR3 region is CASNQGARQPQHF. The DNA for the CDR3 is TGCGCCAGCAATCAGGGGGCGAGGCAGCCCCAGCATTTT.

This chain joins TRBV11-2 and TRBJ2-7, with TRBD2 matching 10 bases. CDR1 and CDR2 from the germline V gene are SGHAT and FQNNGV. Trimming removed 3 bases from V and 2 bases from J; junction bases left unmatched: 13. This CDR3 is built from 18 residues. As DNA, the CDR3 is TGTGCCAGCAGCTTGAGGACACACCCTAGCGGGGGCCCCTACGAGCAGTACTTC. It translates to CASSLRTHPSGGPYEQYF.

This rearrangement joins TRBV30 to TRBJ1-1; 7 bases align to TRBD1. Germline CDR1 GTSNPN, CDR2 SVGIG (reference sequence). The CDR3 is made up of 14 amino acids. Losses at the gene ends were 5 bases for V and 11 bases for J; bases not matched to a gene: 17. The CDR3 bases are TGTGCCTGGGGGAGGACAGGACGATCTGAGGGCGCTTTCTTT. This codes for CAWGRTGRSEGAFF. The full variable domain, in which reference TRBV30 and TRBJ1-1 provide the parts outside the CDR3, is SQTIHQWPATLVQPVGSPLSLECTVEGTSNPNLYWYRQAAGRGLQLLFYSVGIGQISSEVPQNLSASRPQDRQFILSSKKLLLSDSGFYLCAWGRTGRSEGAFFGQGTRLTVV.

The rearrangement uses TRBV5-1 and TRBJ2-7; possible D gene TRBD2, 6 bases. Trimming left V 0 bases short and J 0 bases short, with 13 bases between. CDR3 length: 16 amino acids. Germline V lookup: CDR1 SGHRS, CDR2 YFSETQ. The CDR3 nucleotides read TGCGCCAGCAGCTTGGTTGGCGGGATTGCCTCCTACGAGCAGTACTTC. Its protein product is CASSLVGGIASYEQYF.

This clone was detected only once. CDR3 bases: TGTGCCAGCAGGGTGACTAGCGGCGATCCCTACGAGCAGTACTTC. Protein sequence: CASRVTSGDPYEQYF. The chain combines TRBV27 with TRBJ2-7, with 9 bases identical to TRBD2. In germline, CDR1 is MNHEY, CDR2 SMNVEV (reference sequence). The CDR3 covers 15 residues. V shed 6 bases and J 2 bases; nucleotides not matched to a gene: 8.

The V and J genes are TRBV10-1 and TRBJ2-7; 13 positions agree with TRBD2. With 6 bases clipped from V and 0 bases from J, the junction kept 11 bases outside the gene matches. Per germline, CDR1 WNHNN and CDR2 SYGVQD (reference sequence). The CDR3 has 18 amino acids. CDR3 in amino acids: CASREGTSGKPYSYEQYF. The CDR3 nucleotides read TGCGCCAGCAGGGAAGGGACTAGCGGGAAACCTTACTCCTACGAGCAGTACTTC.

This chain joins TRBV9 and TRBJ2-3; D perhaps matches TRBD2 (5 bases). V lost 3 bases and J lost 2, with 13 bases in between. CDR3 length equals 15 residues. Germline CDR1 and CDR2: SGDLS and YYNGEE. The CDR3 loop reads CASSEYGVNTDTQYF. In nucleotides, the CDR3 is TGTGCCAGCAGCGAATACGGGGTGAACACAGATACGCAGTATTTT.

The genes are TRBV30 and TRBJ1-2, with 7 bases matching TRBD1. The CDR3 is 13 amino acids. Trimming removed 5 bases from V and 4 bases from J; junction bases left unmatched: 7. CDR1 and CDR2 from the germline V gene are GTSNPN and SVGIG (reference sequence). The CDR3: CAWLQGLGYGYTF. CDR3 coding DNA: TGTGCCTGGTTACAGGGGCTCGGCTATGGCTACACCTTC.

The genes are TRBV7-2 and TRBJ2-5; tentatively, D is TRBD2 (5 bases). The CDR3 runs to 15 residues. The germline V gene encodes CDR1 SGHTA and CDR2 FQGNSA. The V and J ends lost 1 base and 5 bases respectively, with 14 bases between them. CDR3 sequence: CASSLGGLPRETQYF. Here the CDR3 DNA reads TGTGCCAGCAGCTTAGGAGGACTCCCCCGGGAGACCCAGTACTTC.

The CDR3 DNA is TGTGCCAGCAGCCAAGCGGCTAGCGGGAGGGCCGCGACCCAGTACTTC. Encoded protein: CASSQAASGRAATQYF. The chain couples TRBV3-1 (or the pseudogene TRBV3-2) to TRBJ2-5, with 12 bases aligning to TRBD2. CDR3 size: 16 residues. From germline, CDR1 is LGHDT and CDR2 YNNKEL (reference sequence). The junction had 7 bases not matched to a gene; V was cut back by 1 base and J by 7 bases.

V usage is TRBV7-3 and J usage is TRBJ2-7; D might be TRBD2 (7 bases). The CDR3 totals 14 residues. The V and J ends lost 3 bases and 7 bases respectively, with 16 bases between them. Looked up from germline, CDR1 is SGHTA and CDR2 is FQGTGA. The CDR3 here is CASSLAAGAREQYF. DNA of the CDR3: TGTGCCAGCAGCTTGGCGGCGGGGGCGCGGGAGCAGTACTTC.

The CDR3 DNA reads TGTGCCAGCATGACTAGCGGGAGCTACGAGCAGTACTTC. This gives the protein CASMTSGSYEQYF. This chain uses TRBV27 with TRBJ2-7, with 12 bases identical to TRBD2. Unmatched junction bases numbered 1, after V lost 7 bases and J lost 3 bases. The germline V gene has CDR1 MNHEY and CDR2 SMNVEV (reference sequence). The CDR3 runs to 13 residues.

This chain connects TRBV28 to TRBJ1-1; no definite D call. This CDR3 is 16 amino acids long. V shed 5 bases and J shed 5 bases, with 21 bases lying between them. The germline CDR1 and CDR2 sequences are MDHEN and SYDVKM. The CDR3 DNA follows: TGTGCCAGCAGTACCCCTTCGGCCCTAAGAGGGACTGAAGCTTTCTTT. This codes for CASSTPSALRGTEAFF.

This chain links TRBV24-1 with TRBJ2-7; TRBD2 matches at 7 bases. The V gene end was trimmed by 3 bases and the J gene end by 2 bases; junction bases not matched to a gene: 6. This CDR3 contains 15 residues. Germline V lookup: CDR1 KGHDR, CDR2 SFDVKD. This CDR3 reads CATSDARGGAYEQYF. Written as DNA, the CDR3 is TGTGCCACCAGTGATGCCCGCGGGGGAGCCTACGAGCAGTACTTC.

The chain uses TRBV15 and TRBJ1-1; unclear D gene. Trimming took 5 bases from V and 4 from J, leaving 14 bases between them. The germline gives CDR1 LNHNV, CDR2 YYDKDF (reference sequence). The CDR3 sequence is 14 residues long. CDR3 sequence (DNA): TGTGCCACCAGCCCCGGGAGGAGGCCCACTGAAGCTTTCTTT. Protein sequence: CATSPGRRPTEAFF. The whole variable domain, filled in from reference TRBV15 and TRBJ1-1, reads DAMVIQNPRYQVTQFGKPVTLSCSQTLNHNVMYWYQQKSSQAPKLLFHYYDKDFNNEADTPDNFQSRRPNTSFCFLDIRSPGLGDTAMYLCATSPGRRPTEAFFGQGTRLTVV.

This chain joins TRBV6-5 and TRBJ1-1; D is ambiguous. V lost 6 bases and J 5 bases, leaving 19 bases between the germline ends. Germline V gene sequence: CDR1 MNHEY, CDR2 SVGAGI. The CDR3 runs 15 residues. The CDR3 loop reads CASRPEITGRTEAFF. CDR3 in DNA: TGTGCCAGCAGACCCGAAATTACCGGGAGGACTGAAGCTTTCTTT.

This sequence joins TRBV3-1 (or the pseudogene TRBV3-2) and TRBJ2-1; TRBD2 is a possible D gene (6 bases). Germline CDR1 LGHDT, CDR2 YNNKEL (reference sequence). CDR3 size: 13 residues. Trimming took off 4 bases at V and 8 bases at J, with 12 bases between the two ends. The DNA for the CDR3 is TGTGCCAGCAGCCCGAGAGCGGGCGATGAGCAGTTCTTC. Its translation: CASSPRAGDEQFF.

The rearrangement uses TRBV28 and TRBJ1-1; possible D gene TRBD1, 6 bases. Trimming took off 5 bases at V and 0 bases at J, with 10 bases between the two ends. This CDR3 is built from 14 residues. Germline V lookup: CDR1 MDHEN, CDR2 SYDVKM. The CDR3 region has the DNA TGTGCCAGCAGTGGACAGCTAATGAACACTGAAGCTTTCTTT. Protein product: CASSGQLMNTEAFF.

V and J are TRBV6-5 and TRBJ1-2, with TRBD1 as a possible D gene (6 bases). Germline V gene data show CDR1 as MNHEY and CDR2 as SVGAGI. The V gene lost 4 bases and the J gene lost 1 base, with 10 bases spanning the gap. There are 14 residues in the CDR3. Here the CDR3 reads CASSSDRVNYGYTF. DNA for the CDR3: TGTGCCAGCAGTTCGGACAGAGTTAACTATGGCTACACCTTC.

The chain recombines TRBV5-1 with TRBJ1-4; 8 bases line up with TRBD1. Germline loops: CDR1 SGHRS, CDR2 YFSETQ. CDR3 size: 13 residues. V trimming: 4 bases; J trimming: 8 bases; junction bases outside the gene matches: 4. DNA for the CDR3: TGCGCCAGCAGCCACCGGACAGGGGAAAAACTGTTTTTT. It yields the protein CASSHRTGEKLFF.

The V gene is TRBV5-4, the J gene TRBJ2-3; tentative D call: TRBD1 (6 bases). Per germline, CDR1 SGHNT and CDR2 YYREEE (reference sequence). This CDR3 is built from 15 residues. Trimming stripped 2 bases from V and 3 bases from J, with 13 bases between. The CDR3 loop is CASSFWQGGTDTQYF. CDR3 nucleotide sequence: TGTGCCAGCAGCTTTTGGCAAGGGGGAACAGATACGCAGTATTTT.

The chain couples TRBV27 to TRBJ2-7, with 8 bases matching TRBD2. Germline CDR1 MNHEY, CDR2 SMNVEV (reference sequence). V shed 5 bases and J 5 bases; nucleotides not matched to a gene: 8. The CDR3 spans 14 residues. The CDR3, as DNA: TGTGCCAGCAGTAACGCGGGGGGACCGGACGAGCAGTACTTC. Protein product: CASSNAGGPDEQYF.

This clone appeared once. The J gene is TRBJ1-2, the V gene TRBV6-1; 8 nucleotides match TRBD1. The CDR3 is made up of 18 amino acids. CDR1 is MNHNS, CDR2 SASEGT, per germline. V lost 2 bases, J lost 0 bases, and 11 bases stayed unmatched. DNA for the CDR3: TGTGCCAGCAGTGAAAGGGTCCCGGGACAGGCGGCTAACTATGGCTACACCTTC. Translating it yields CASSERVPGQAANYGYTF.

CDR3 nucleotide sequence: TGCGCCAGCAGCCCAGGAGGGGCCCAGTGGGGCTACACCTTC. Its protein is CASSPGGAQWGYTF. The chain employs TRBV5-1 and TRBJ1-2, with a possible D match to TRBD1 (5 bases). The V gene lost 4 bases and the J gene lost 8 bases, with 18 bases spanning the gap. Germline-derived CDR1 and CDR2 are SGHRS and YFSETQ. This CDR3 comprises 14 residues.

This chain connects TRBV6-5 to TRBJ1-2, with 12 bases aligning to TRBD1. V dropped 6 bases and J dropped 6; count of bases not matched to a gene: 8. Germline V gene lookup returns CDR1 MNHEY and CDR2 SVGAGI. The CDR3 contains 15 residues. CDR3 sequence (DNA): TGTGCCAGCAGCCGCCAGGGGACAGGGGGCGATGGCTACACCTTC. It encodes CASSRQGTGGDGYTF.